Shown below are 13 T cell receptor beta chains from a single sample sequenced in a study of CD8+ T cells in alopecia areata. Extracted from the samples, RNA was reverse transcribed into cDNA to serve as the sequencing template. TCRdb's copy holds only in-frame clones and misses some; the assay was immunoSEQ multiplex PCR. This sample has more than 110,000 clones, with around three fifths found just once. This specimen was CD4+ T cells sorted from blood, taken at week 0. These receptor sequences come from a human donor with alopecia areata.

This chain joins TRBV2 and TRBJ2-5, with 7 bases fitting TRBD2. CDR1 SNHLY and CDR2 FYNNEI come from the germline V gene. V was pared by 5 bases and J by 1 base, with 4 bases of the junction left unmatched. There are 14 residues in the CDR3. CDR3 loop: CASSTGTIQETQYF. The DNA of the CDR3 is TGTGCCAGCAGTACCGGGACTATCCAAGAGACCCAGTACTTC.

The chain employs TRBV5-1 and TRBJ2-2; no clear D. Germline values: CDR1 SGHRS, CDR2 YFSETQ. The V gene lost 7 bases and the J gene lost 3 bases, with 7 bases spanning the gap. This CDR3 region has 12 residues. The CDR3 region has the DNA TGCGCCAGCCGTCAAGACACCGGGGAGCTGTTTTTT. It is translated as CASRQDTGELFF.

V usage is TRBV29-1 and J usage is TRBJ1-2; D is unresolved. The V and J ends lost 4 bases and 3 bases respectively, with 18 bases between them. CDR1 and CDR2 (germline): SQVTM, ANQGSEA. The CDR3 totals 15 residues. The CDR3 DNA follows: TGCAGCGTTGCGAAGAGGCTTTTTAGGGACTATGGCTACACCTTC. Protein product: CSVAKRLFRDYGYTF.

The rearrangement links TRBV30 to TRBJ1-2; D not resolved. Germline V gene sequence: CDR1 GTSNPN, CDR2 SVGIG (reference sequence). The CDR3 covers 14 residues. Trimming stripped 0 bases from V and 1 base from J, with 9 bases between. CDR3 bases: TGTGCCTGGAGTGTCGCCGGAATTAACTATGGCTACACCTTC. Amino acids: CAWSVAGINYGYTF.

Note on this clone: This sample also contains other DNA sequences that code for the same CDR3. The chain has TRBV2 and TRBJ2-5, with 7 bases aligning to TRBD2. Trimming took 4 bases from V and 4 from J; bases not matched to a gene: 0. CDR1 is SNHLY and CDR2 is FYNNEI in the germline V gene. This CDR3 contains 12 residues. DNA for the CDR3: TGTGCCAGCAGTGGGACTAGAGAGACCCAGTACTTC. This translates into CASSGTRETQYF.

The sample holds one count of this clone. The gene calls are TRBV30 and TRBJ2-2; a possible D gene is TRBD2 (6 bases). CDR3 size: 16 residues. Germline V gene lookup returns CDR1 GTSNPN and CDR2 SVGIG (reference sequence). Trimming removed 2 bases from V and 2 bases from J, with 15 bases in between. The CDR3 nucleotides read TGTGCCTGGAGTCCCCTCGGGGGAGCCAACACCGGGGAGCTGTTTTTT. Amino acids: CAWSPLGGANTGELFF.

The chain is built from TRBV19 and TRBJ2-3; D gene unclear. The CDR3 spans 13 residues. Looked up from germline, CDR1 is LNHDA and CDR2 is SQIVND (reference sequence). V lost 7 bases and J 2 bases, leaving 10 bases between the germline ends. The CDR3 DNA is TGTGCCAGTATCAGACCGTCCACAGATACGCAGTATTTT. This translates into CASIRPSTDTQYF.

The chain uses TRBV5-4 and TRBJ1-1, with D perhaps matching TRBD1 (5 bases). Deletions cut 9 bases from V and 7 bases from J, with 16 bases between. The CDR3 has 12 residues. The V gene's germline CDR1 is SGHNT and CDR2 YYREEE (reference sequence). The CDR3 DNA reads TGTGCCAACTCACGGGGCGGGGGTGAAGCTTTCTTT. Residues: CANSRGGGEAFF. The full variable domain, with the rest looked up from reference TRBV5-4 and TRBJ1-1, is ETGVTQSPTHLIKTRGQQVTLRCSSQSGHNTVSWYQQALGQGPQFIFQYYREEENGRGNFPPRFSGLQFPNYSSELNVNALELDDSALYLCANSRGGGEAFFGQGTRLTVV.

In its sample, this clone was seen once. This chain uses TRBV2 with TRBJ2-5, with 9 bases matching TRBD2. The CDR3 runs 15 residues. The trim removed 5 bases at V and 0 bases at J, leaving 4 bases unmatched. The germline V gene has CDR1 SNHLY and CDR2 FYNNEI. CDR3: CASSLAGRNQETQYF. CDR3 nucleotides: TGTGCCAGCAGTCTAGCGGGGAGGAACCAAGAGACCCAGTACTTC.

The CDR3 is CATSRDGGWSTEAFF. CDR3 nucleotides: TGTGCCACCAGCAGAGATGGGGGCTGGAGCACTGAAGCTTTCTTT. The rearrangement links TRBV15 to TRBJ1-1; D might be TRBD1 (6 bases). CDR3 length: 15 amino acids. Trimming took 0 bases from V and 4 from J, leaving 12 bases between them. Germline CDR1 and CDR2: LNHNV and YYDKDF (reference sequence).

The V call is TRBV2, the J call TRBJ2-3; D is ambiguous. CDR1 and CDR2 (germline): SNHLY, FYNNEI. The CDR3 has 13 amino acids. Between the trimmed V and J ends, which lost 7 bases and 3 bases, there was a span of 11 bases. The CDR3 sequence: CASMSARTDTQYF. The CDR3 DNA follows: TGTGCCAGCATGTCAGCACGAACAGATACGCAGTATTTT.

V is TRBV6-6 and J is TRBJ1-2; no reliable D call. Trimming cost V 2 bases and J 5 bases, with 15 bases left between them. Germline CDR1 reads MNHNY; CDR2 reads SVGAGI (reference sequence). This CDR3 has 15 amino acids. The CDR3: CASSYPERGWYGYTF. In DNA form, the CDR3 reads TGTGCCAGCAGTTACCCGGAGAGAGGGTGGTATGGCTACACCTTC.

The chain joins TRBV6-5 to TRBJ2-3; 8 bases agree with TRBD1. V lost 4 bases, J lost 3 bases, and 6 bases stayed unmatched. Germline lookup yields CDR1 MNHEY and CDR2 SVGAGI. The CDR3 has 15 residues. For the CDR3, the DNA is TGTGCCAGCAGTTCAGGACAGGGTGGGACAGATACGCAGTATTTT. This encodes CASSSGQGGTDTQYF.